What follows are 10 T cell receptor beta chains derived from one specimen sequenced in a study of cytomegalovirus exposure and HLA in healthy donors. Researchers ran the PCR with 60 Vbeta and 13 Jbeta primers. TCRdb keeps only in-frame clones here, not all; method: immunoSEQ multiplex PCR. The sample has 95,000 to 100,000 clones, less than 80% seen once. Sample: PBMCs. Receptors were obtained from a middle-aged man in good health and CMV-seronegative.

This chain links TRBV12-5 with TRBJ1-4; 8 bases fit TRBD1. The germline gives CDR1 LGHNT, CDR2 FRNRAP. Trimming removed 5 bases from V and 2 bases from J; junction bases left unmatched: 4. The CDR3 sequence is 15 residues long. CDR3: CASGTWTGTNEKLFF. CDR3 in DNA: TGTGCTAGTGGTACGTGGACAGGGACTAATGAAAAACTGTTTTTT.

This chain joins TRBV13 and TRBJ2-7, with D perhaps TRBD2 (7 bases). The CDR3 is made up of 14 amino acids. Germline V gene lookup returns CDR1 PRHDT and CDR2 FYEKMQ (reference sequence). V gave up 5 bases and J gave up 5 bases, with 16 bases separating them. The chain's CDR3 is CASSPRGGPNEQYV. In DNA form, the CDR3 reads TGTGCCAGCAGCCCGAGGGGGGGGCCCAACGAGCAGTACGTC.

The chain combines TRBV5-5 with TRBJ1-5; D is unclear. The CDR3 covers 17 residues. From germline, CDR1 is SGHKS and CDR2 YYEKEE (reference sequence). V lost 1 base and J 2 bases, leaving 16 bases between the germline ends. The CDR3 here is CASSLFEAAEGNQPQHF. CDR3 nucleotides: TGTGCCAGCAGCTTGTTCGAGGCAGCGGAAGGCAATCAGCCCCAGCATTTT.

This clone has just one count. This rearrangement joins TRBV30 to TRBJ1-5; D is unclear. In germline, CDR1 is GTSNPN, CDR2 SVGIG (reference sequence). The V gene lost 1 base and the J gene lost 4 bases, with 8 bases spanning the gap. The CDR3 totals 13 residues. The CDR3 region is CAWSEQSNQPQHF. CDR3 in DNA: TGTGCCTGGAGTGAACAGAGTAATCAGCCCCAGCATTTT.

The genes are TRBV5-5 and TRBJ2-7; maybe TRBD1 (5 bases). Trimming removed 7 bases from V and 0 bases from J, with 11 bases in between. This CDR3 has 13 amino acids. Germline V lookup: CDR1 SGHKS, CDR2 YYEKEE (reference sequence). This CDR3 reads CASGQGSSYEQYV. Here the CDR3 DNA reads TGTGCCAGCGGGCAGGGAAGCTCCTACGAGCAGTACGTC.

J is TRBJ1-1 and V is TRBV5-1, with D hard to call. The CDR3 loop spans 15 amino acids. Germline CDR1 reads SGHRS; CDR2 reads YFSETQ. V was trimmed by 0 bases and J by 3 bases, leaving 12 bases between them. CDR3 sequence: CASSLGAGWDTEAFF. In DNA, the CDR3 is TGCGCCAGCAGCTTGGGGGCAGGTTGGGACACTGAAGCTTTCTTT.

The chain carries TRBV7-9 and TRBJ2-1; perhaps TRBD2 as D (5 bases). CDR1 SEHNR and CDR2 FQNEAQ come from the germline V gene (reference sequence). The CDR3 spans 13 residues. The CDR3 DNA is TGTTCCTGCTATCGAGCGGCCCACAATGAGCAGTTCTTC. This codes for CSCYRAAHNEQFF.

This chain joins TRBV7-3 and TRBJ2-3; the match to TRBD1 covers 7 bases. With V trimmed by 5 bases and J by 0 bases, 5 bases remained unmatched. Germline values: CDR1 SGHTA, CDR2 FQGTGA. The CDR3 length is 15 residues. CDR3 in amino acids: CASSPTGDSTDTQYF. CDR3 coding DNA: TGTGCCAGCAGCCCCACAGGGGACAGCACAGATACGCAGTATTTT.

The genes are TRBV7-2 and TRBJ1-2; no clear D. With 5 bases removed from V and 2 bases from J, the gap between germline ends came to 12 bases. This CDR3 region has 14 residues. The germline gives CDR1 SGHTA, CDR2 FQGNSA. CDR3: CASSTYRTNYGYTF. For the CDR3, the DNA is TGTGCCAGCAGCACATATCGAACAAACTATGGCTACACCTTC.

The gene calls are TRBV7-6 and TRBJ2-3; D is ambiguous. V was shortened by 1 base and J by 1 base, with 9 bases between the two germline ends. CDR3 length: 15 amino acids. Germline assignment: CDR1 SGHVS and CDR2 FNYEAQ. In DNA, the CDR3 is TGTGCCAGCAGCTTAGGAGGCATCCGCACAGATACGCAGTATTTT. It codes for CASSLGGIRTDTQYF.